The rows below give T cell receptor beta chains drawn from one sample of a study of T cell responses to AZD1222 COVID-19 vaccine. Generated by immunoSEQ multiplex PCR, the TCRdb table keeps only in-frame clones and is missing some. The sample has approximately 110,000 clones; around 88% are singletons. Specimen: peripheral blood, collected on day 0 of AZD1222 vaccination. All receptors come from an adult in good health. CDR3s include the opening cysteine and the closing phenylalanine or tryptophan. A D gene is named only where the DNA matches it firmly. Some rows mark clone size as missing; the rest say once, few, many or name a class of expanded clone.

. | . | TRBJ2-1 | TRBV5-8 | CASSLAGLEREQFF | TGTGCCAGCAGCTTGGCCGGGCTAGAGCGCGAGCAGTTCTTC
TRBD2 | . | TRBJ2-1 | TRBV2 | CASSDPLAGGSSSYNEQFF | TGTGCCAGCAGTGACCCTCTAGCGGGGGGCTCCAGCTCCTACAATGAGCAGTTCTTC
TRBD1 | . | TRBJ1-1 | TRBV19 | CASSAPGTGTIFF | TGTGCCAGTAGTGCACCCGGGACAGGGACAATTTTCTTT
TRBD1 | . | TRBJ1-6 | TRBV28 | CASIRQGDSPLHF | TGTGCCAGCATTCGACAGGGGGATTCACCCCTCCACTTT
. | . | TRBJ2-2 | TRBV2 | CASSHQAGELFF | TGTGCCAGCTCCCACCAGGCCGGGGAGCTGTTTTTT
TRBD2 | . | TRBJ2-3 | TRBV7-3 | CASSLNLGTSGGDTQYF | TGTGCCAGCAGCTTAAATCTCGGGACTAGCGGGGGAGATACGCAGTATTTT
. | . | TRBJ2-2 | TRBV29-1 | CSVEVGGKTGELFF | TGCAGCGTTGAAGTAGGCGGAAAGACCGGGGAGCTGTTTTTT
. | few | TRBJ1-1 | TRBV18 | CASSPNRVENTEAFF | TGTGCCAGCTCACCTAACAGGGTAGAGAACACTGAAGCTTTCTTT
TRBD1 | . | TRBJ1-4 | TRBV10-2 | CASSASGTGAEKLFF | TGCGCCAGCAGTGCCTCCGGGACAGGGGCTGAAAAACTGTTTTTT
. | . | TRBJ1-6 | TRBV2 | CASSRTSPLHF | TGTGCCAGCAGTAGGACCTCACCCCTCCACTTT
. | . | TRBJ1-4 | TRBV19 | CASSIRQGDNEKLFF | TGTGCCAGTAGTATTCGTCAGGGCGATAATGAAAAACTGTTTTTT
TRBD2 | . | TRBJ2-2 | TRBV5-4 | CASSFIAGGRSGELFF | TGTGCCAGCAGCTTTATTGCGGGGGGCAGGAGCGGGGAGCTGTTTTTT
. | . | TRBJ2-1 | TRBV7-6 | CASSSPPTGHNEQFF | TGTGCCAGCAGCTCACCCCCGACAGGACACAATGAGCAGTTCTTC
TRBD1 | . | TRBJ2-3 | TRBV23-1 | CASSLKCTGGTDTQYF | TGCGCCAGCAGTCTCAAATGTACAGGGGGCACAGATACGCAGTATTTT
. | once | TRBJ1-2 | TRBV3-1/TRBV3-2 | CASSRGQSYGYTF | TGTGCCAGCAGCCGAGGGCAGTCCTATGGCTACACCTTC
TRBD1 | . | TRBJ1-1 | TRBV19 | CASSTGQVNTEAFF | TGTGCCAGTAGTACCGGACAGGTGAACACTGAAGCTTTCTTT
. | . | TRBJ1-5 | TRBV9 | CASSGGTSNQPQHF | TGTGCCAGCAGCGGAGGGACTAGCAATCAGCCCCAGCATTTT
TRBD2 | . | TRBJ2-7 | TRBV7-6 | CASSHGGSVYEQYF | TGTGCCAGCAGCCACGGGGGGTCGGTCTACGAGCAGTACTTC
. | once | TRBJ2-5 | TRBV5-4 | CASSSRDLQETQYF | TGTGCCAGCAGCTCCCGGGACTTACAAGAGACCCAGTACTTC
TRBD2 | . | TRBJ2-1 | TRBV19 | CASSPGLLAGYNEQFF | TGTGCCAGTAGTCCCGGTCTTCTAGCGGGCTACAATGAGCAGTTCTTC
. | . | TRBJ1-5 | TRBV5-6 | CASSLGGRMGQPQHF | TGTGCCAGCAGCTTGGGGGGGCGGATGGGTCAGCCCCAGCATTTT
TRBD1 | once | TRBJ2-7 | TRBV6-5 | CASSPSDRGHEQYF | TGTGCCAGCAGTCCAAGCGACAGGGGGCACGAGCAGTACTTC
. | . | TRBJ2-5 | TRBV2 | CASSGEETQYF | TGTGCCAGCAGTGGTGAAGAGACCCAGTACTTC
TRBD2 | . | TRBJ2-3 | TRBV19 | CASSLRLAGGQDTQYF | TGTGCCAGTAGTCTCCGACTAGCGGGGGGGCAAGATACGCAGTATTTT
. | once | TRBJ1-3 | TRBV3-1/TRBV3-2 | CASSRCAWRAGNTIYF | TGTGCCAGCAGCCGATGCGCCTGGAGAGCTGGAAACACCATATATTTT
. | . | TRBJ1-2 | TRBV2 | CASSAELYNYGYTF | TGTGCCAGCAGTGCAGAACTTTACAACTATGGCTACACCTTC
. | . | TRBJ2-3 | TRBV2 | CASSVGSADTQYF | TGTGCCAGCAGTGTGGGCTCCGCAGATACGCAGTATTTT
. | . | TRBJ1-1 | TRBV6-4 | CASSDGGTEAFF | TGTGCCAGCAGTGACGGAGGAACTGAAGCTTTCTTT
. | once | TRBJ2-2 | TRBV5-1 | CASSLVRAGELFF | TGCGCCAGCAGCTTGGTGAGGGCCGGGGAGCTGTTTTTT
TRBD2 | once | TRBJ2-7 | TRBV5-6 | CASSLGSGGLPYEQYF | TGTGCCAGCAGCTTGGGGAGCGGGGGCCTTCCCTACGAGCAGTACTTC
. | few | TRBJ1-5 | TRBV20-1 | CSANQPQHF | TGCAGTGCGAATCAGCCCCAGCATTTT
TRBD1 | . | TRBJ2-5 | TRBV6-6 | CASSSRDREETQYF | TGTGCCAGCAGTTCCCGGGACAGAGAAGAGACCCAGTACTTC
. | . | TRBJ1-1 | TRBV5-1 | CASSWGEVRPEAFF | TGCGCCAGCAGCTGGGGGGAGGTCCGGCCTGAAGCTTTCTTT
. | . | TRBJ1-1 | TRBV28 | CASSLGGTGTEAFF | TGTGCCAGCAGTTTGGGGGGCACGGGCACTGAAGCTTTCTTT
. | . | TRBJ2-1 | TRBV29-1 | CSHRSVNEQFF | TGCAGCCACCGAAGTGTGAATGAGCAGTTCTTC
. | . | TRBJ1-2 | TRBV20-1 | CSGQEYGYTF | TGCAGTGGCCAGGAGTACGGCTACACCTTC
. | . | TRBJ2-3 | TRBV9 | CASSILAASTDTQYF | TGTGCCAGCAGCATCTTAGCGGCTAGCACAGATACGCAGTATTTT